The T cell receptor beta chain under discussion was sequenced for a study of blood T cell repertoires in COVID-19. About the study: Sample material is recorded as cDNA or gDNA derived from T cells, B-cell-depleted T cells, or PBMCs.

V was clipped by 0 bases and J by 5 bases; unmatched bases: 6. Per germline, CDR1 SGHNT and CDR2 YYREEE (reference sequence). This CDR3 region has 16 residues. Original data processing: Amplification from reference gene primers served as the basis for estimated nucleated cell counts. TCRdb's copy holds only in-frame clones and misses some; the assay was immunoSEQ multiplex PCR. The V and J calls and clone size were taken over from that table, and D and trimming were inferred from the DNA. Altogether about 180,000 clones are present, 88% being singletons, with the ten largest covering approximately 9.4%. Participants had their cohort set by participant-reported clinical history. In this sample, this clone turned up once.

This chain joins TRBV5-4 and TRBJ2-5; 11 bases match TRBD2. The sequenced sample consisted of PBMCs or T cells enriched from blood (not recorded which). The receptor was isolated from a young woman who had recovered from COVID-19. The CDR3: CASSLGSGRAGETQYF. As DNA, the CDR3 is TGTGCCAGCAGCTTGGGTAGCGGGAGGGCGGGGGAGACCCAGTACTTC.